The 23 T cell receptor beta chains given below trace back to one sample, sequenced in a study of blood T cell repertoires in COVID-19 (dated by TCRdb to the early 2020s). The library was made by the immunoSEQ multiplex PCR assay. Not all clones reach the TCRdb copy of this immuneACCESS table, which keeps in-frame sequences only. Checked studies attribute under half of the gap to unresolved V genes and leave the rest unexplained. The sample contains 55,000 to 80,000 clones, 70% to 85% of them found a single time. The top ten hold 0.83% of the sample. Sequencing was carried out using peripheral blood. Receptor source: a woman between 65 and 79 years old with acute or convalescent COVID-19.

This clone was seen more than once but under ten times. The V gene is TRBV2, the J gene TRBJ2-1, with D tentatively TRBD2 (7 bases). Germline assignment: CDR1 SNHLY and CDR2 FYNNEI. This CDR3 region has 15 residues. Trimming removed 6 bases at V and 8 bases at J, with 20 bases between. DNA for the CDR3: TGTGCCAGCAGCGTCCAAGGGGGGGGGCCATATGAGCAGTTCTTC. Encoded protein: CASSVQGGGPYEQFF.

This clone was picked up one time. The chain uses TRBV7-6 and TRBJ2-1; 12 nucleotides align to TRBD2. The CDR3 is made up of 14 amino acids. From germline, CDR1 is SGHVS and CDR2 FNYEAQ. After removal of 5 bases from V and 6 bases from J, the junction contained 2 bases not matched to a gene. CDR3 loop: CASSRLAGVNEQFF. The CDR3 region has the DNA TGTGCCAGCAGCCGACTAGCGGGAGTCAATGAGCAGTTCTTC. The full variable domain, rest sourced from reference TRBV7-6 and TRBJ2-1, is GAGVSQSPRYKVTKRGQDVALRCDPISGHVSLYWYRQALGQGPEFLTYFNYEAQQDKSGLPNDRFSAERPEGSISTLTIQRTEQRDSAMYRCASSRLAGVNEQFFGPGTRLTVL.

J is TRBJ1-1 and V is TRBV7-2, with 7 bases fitting TRBD1. Germline CDR1 is SGHTA and CDR2 is FQGNSA. V shed 5 bases, J shed 5 bases, and the junction held 11 bases outside the gene matches. The CDR3 is made up of 15 amino acids. In nucleotides, the CDR3 is TGTGCCAGCAGCCTCACGTCCGGGACAGCAACTGAAGCTTTCTTT. It is translated as CASSLTSGTATEAFF.

This clone was recorded a few times. This sequence joins TRBV6-5 and TRBJ2-7; 11 bases line up with TRBD2. CDR1 is MNHEY, CDR2 SVGAGI, per germline. J was trimmed by 4 bases and V by 2 bases; bases with no gene match: 7. The CDR3 has 16 residues. The CDR3 sequence: CASSYLLAGGPYEQYF. In nucleotides, the CDR3 is TGTGCCAGCAGTTACCTTTTAGCGGGGGGGCCGTACGAGCAGTACTTC.

V is TRBV9 and J is TRBJ2-2; 11 bases are a match to TRBD2. The germline V gene encodes CDR1 SGDLS and CDR2 YYNGEE. The trim removed 5 bases at V and 0 bases at J, leaving 3 bases unmatched. The length of the CDR3 is 16 residues. In DNA form, the CDR3 reads TGTGCCAGCAGTGTGACTAGCGGGGCGAACACCGGGGAGCTGTTTTTT. Translated, it gives CASSVTSGANTGELFF.

In this sample, this clone turned up once. Additional DNA sequences in this sample encode the identical CDR3. This sequence joins TRBV9 and TRBJ2-7, with a weak D call TRBD1 (6 bases). The CDR3 extends over 14 amino acids. V lost 5 bases to trimming and J lost 0 bases, with 12 bases between them. Germline lookup yields CDR1 SGDLS and CDR2 YYNGEE. The CDR3 bases are TGTGCCAGCAGTGTGGACAGAGGCTCCTACGAGCAGTACTTC. Protein sequence: CASSVDRGSYEQYF.

The chain couples TRBV5-1 to TRBJ1-2, with 7 nucleotides matching TRBD1. Germline trimming cut 0 bases from V and 6 bases from J; bases unmatched to any gene: 5. CDR1 and CDR2 from the germline V gene are SGHRS and YFSETQ. The length of the CDR3 is 14 residues. The CDR3 sequence: CASSLERGRDGYTF. The DNA of the CDR3 is TGCGCCAGCAGCTTGGAGAGGGGGCGGGATGGCTACACCTTC. The full variable domain, in which reference TRBV5-1 and TRBJ1-2 provide the parts outside the CDR3, is KAGVTQTPRYLIKTRGQQVTLSCSPISGHRSVSWYQQTPGQGLQFLFEYFSETQRNKGNFPGRFSGRQFSNSRSEMNVSTLELGDSALYLCASSLERGRDGYTFGSGTRLTVV.

V usage is TRBV25-1 and J usage is TRBJ2-2; no reliable D call. The V gene lost 7 bases and the J gene lost 5 bases, with 5 bases spanning the gap. Germline V gene lookup returns CDR1 MGHDK and CDR2 SYGVNS. There are 11 residues in the CDR3. CDR3 sequence: CASTLTGELFF. The CDR3 DNA reads TGTGCCAGCACACTTACCGGGGAGCTGTTTTTT.

This clone has only a few counts. V usage is TRBV28 and J usage is TRBJ2-7; no clear D gene. The CDR3 runs 13 residues. Per germline, CDR1 MDHEN and CDR2 SYDVKM. Trimming stripped 6 bases from V and 5 bases from J, with 14 bases between. CDR3 region: CASRNLERDEQYF. CDR3 sequence (DNA): TGTGCCAGCAGGAATCTTGAACGGGACGAGCAGTACTTC.

This clone was seen a single time. The chain links TRBV18 to TRBJ2-1; the match to TRBD1 covers 9 bases. Germline values: CDR1 KGHSH, CDR2 LQKENI. The CDR3 spans 17 residues. The junction had 11 bases not matched to a gene; V was cut back by 4 bases and J by 4 bases. CDR3 in amino acids: CASSLVSPGQGYNEQFF. CDR3 nucleotide sequence: TGTGCCAGCTCACTAGTATCGCCGGGACAGGGTTACAATGAGCAGTTCTTC. Full variable domain (rest looked up from reference TRBV18 and TRBJ2-1): NAGVMQNPRHLVRRRGQEARLRCSPMKGHSHVYWYRQLPEEGLKFMVYLQKENIIDESGMPKERFSAEFPKEGPSILRIQQVVRGDSAAYFCASSLVSPGQGYNEQFFGPGTRLTVL.

The J gene is TRBJ1-5, the V gene TRBV20-1; TRBD1 is a possible D gene (5 bases). The CDR3 sequence is 13 residues long. CDR1 DFQATT and CDR2 SNEGSKA come from the germline V gene (reference sequence). V was shortened by 3 bases and J by 6 bases, with 12 bases between the two germline ends. CDR3 nucleotide sequence: TGCAGTGCTAGTCAGGGAGGTGGTCAGCCCCAGCATTTT. Protein: CSASQGGGQPQHF.

The chain employs TRBV13 and TRBJ1-1; 9 bases agree with TRBD1. CDR3 length: 15 residues. Germline CDR1 PRHDT, CDR2 FYEKMQ (reference sequence). V gave up 3 bases and J gave up 1 base; unmatched junction bases: 3. The CDR3 region has the DNA TGTGCCAGCAGCTTGATGGACAGGGGGAACACTGAAGCTTTCTTT. Protein sequence: CASSLMDRGNTEAFF. Drawing the rest from reference TRBV13 and TRBJ1-1, the complete variable domain is AAGVIQSPRHLIKEKRETATLKCYPIPRHDTVYWYQQGPGQDPQFLISFYEKMQSDKGSIPDRFSAQQFSDYHSELNMSSLELGDSALYFCASSLMDRGNTEAFFGQGTRLTVV.

V gene TRBV5-8 combines with J gene TRBJ2-7; 8 nucleotides match TRBD1. After removal of 2 bases from V and 7 bases from J, the junction contained 5 bases not matched to a gene. Germline V gives CDR1 SGHTS, CDR2 YDEGEE. This CDR3 has 13 residues. In DNA, the CDR3 is TGTGCCAGCAGCTTTCAGGGGGCGGGGGAGCAGTACTTC. Translated: CASSFQGAGEQYF.

V and J are TRBV7-2 and TRBJ2-1; 11 bases align to TRBD2. Germline CDR1 SGHTA, CDR2 FQGNSA. CDR3 length equals 18 residues. V dropped 3 bases and J dropped 0; count of bases not matched to a gene: 7. DNA of the CDR3: TGTGCCAGCAGCTTGCAGACTAGCGGGGCCGGCTCCTACAATGAGCAGTTCTTC. It yields the protein CASSLQTSGAGSYNEQFF.

This chain uses TRBV6-4 with TRBJ2-3; D may be TRBD1 (6 bases). Looked up from germline, CDR1 is MRHNA and CDR2 is SNTAGT. V lost 5 bases to trimming and J lost 4 bases, with 16 bases between them. This CDR3 has 15 amino acids. The CDR3 loop is CASSLGAELADTQYF. The CDR3 region has the DNA TGTGCCAGCAGTTTGGGGGCTGAGCTCGCAGATACGCAGTATTTT.

The V and J genes are TRBV2 and TRBJ1-1, with D maybe TRBD1 (5 bases). Germline V lookup: CDR1 SNHLY, CDR2 FYNNEI. V was pared by 4 bases and J by 4 bases, with 13 bases between. The CDR3 is 14 amino acids. This CDR3 is CASSGGRVGTEAFF. The CDR3 DNA reads TGTGCCAGCAGTGGGGGCAGGGTAGGCACTGAAGCTTTCTTT.

This sequence joins TRBV6-4 and TRBJ1-1; maybe TRBD1 (6 bases). Trimming took off 6 bases at V and 3 bases at J, with 14 bases between the two ends. The CDR3 has 14 amino acids. Germline V gene lookup returns CDR1 MRHNA and CDR2 SNTAGT. The CDR3 DNA reads as TGTGCCAGCAGCCAAATCGAGGGGGACACTGAAGCTTTCTTT. The encoded protein is CASSQIEGDTEAFF.

This chain links TRBV7-9 with TRBJ2-7; TRBD1 agrees at 10 bases. Germline loops: CDR1 SEHNR, CDR2 FQNEAQ (reference sequence). The length of the CDR3 is 14 residues. Germline trimming cut 4 bases from V and 3 bases from J; bases unmatched to any gene: 3. The CDR3 here is CASSSGQGVYEQYF. CDR3 in DNA: TGTGCCAGCAGCTCAGGACAGGGGGTCTACGAGCAGTACTTC.

This clone was counted between two and nine times. The chain joins TRBV18 to TRBJ2-5, with TRBD1 as a possible D gene (5 bases). Trimming stripped 3 bases from V and 2 bases from J, with 10 bases between. Germline CDR1 reads KGHSH; CDR2 reads LQKENI. The CDR3 covers 14 residues. CDR3 sequence reads: CASSPPDRQETQYF. In DNA form, the CDR3 reads TGTGCCAGCTCACCTCCCGACAGACAAGAGACCCAGTACTTC.

The chain carries TRBV10-3 and TRBJ2-1, with D maybe TRBD2 (6 bases). Germline V gives CDR1 ENHRY, CDR2 SYGVKD. Trimming left V 3 bases short and J 10 bases short, with 13 bases between. This CDR3 has 13 amino acids. DNA for the CDR3: TGTGCCATCAGTGAAGGGACTGGCATCGAGCAGTTCTTC. This codes for CAISEGTGIEQFF.

V and J are TRBV5-1 and TRBJ2-2; 8 bases line up with TRBD2. The CDR3 runs 16 residues. Looked up from germline, CDR1 is SGHRS and CDR2 is YFSETQ. Germline trimming cut 1 base from V and 2 bases from J; bases unmatched to any gene: 4. The CDR3, as DNA: TGCGCCAGCAGCTTGACTACTAGCGGTAACACCGGGGAGCTGTTTTTT. Its translation is CASSLTTSGNTGELFF.

This sequence joins TRBV4-1 and TRBJ2-2, with 9 nucleotides matching TRBD2. Trimming at V came to 6 bases and at J to 6 bases, leaving 8 bases not matched to a gene. CDR1 and CDR2 (germline): MGHRA, YSYEKL. CDR3 length equals 15 residues. The CDR3 sequence: CASRLAGETAGELFF. CDR3 nucleotide sequence: TGCGCCAGCAGGTTAGCGGGGGAGACTGCCGGGGAGCTGTTTTTT.

The table lists this clone with a count of one. The chain uses TRBV19 and TRBJ2-1; possible D gene TRBD1, 5 bases. The ends were cut back, 1 base at V and 4 bases at J, with 14 bases in the middle. The CDR3 is 16 residues long. Germline values: CDR1 LNHDA, CDR2 SQIVND (reference sequence). The CDR3 protein is CASSIGASQGYNEQFF. The DNA for the CDR3 is TGTGCCAGTAGTATAGGCGCAAGCCAGGGTTACAATGAGCAGTTCTTC. Variable domain in full (rest from reference TRBV19 and TRBJ2-1): DGGITQSPKYLFRKEGQNVTLSCEQNLNHDAMYWYRQDPGQGLRLIYYSQIVNDFQKGDIAEGYSVSREKKESFPLTVTSAQKNPTAFYLCASSIGASQGYNEQFFGPGTRLTVL.